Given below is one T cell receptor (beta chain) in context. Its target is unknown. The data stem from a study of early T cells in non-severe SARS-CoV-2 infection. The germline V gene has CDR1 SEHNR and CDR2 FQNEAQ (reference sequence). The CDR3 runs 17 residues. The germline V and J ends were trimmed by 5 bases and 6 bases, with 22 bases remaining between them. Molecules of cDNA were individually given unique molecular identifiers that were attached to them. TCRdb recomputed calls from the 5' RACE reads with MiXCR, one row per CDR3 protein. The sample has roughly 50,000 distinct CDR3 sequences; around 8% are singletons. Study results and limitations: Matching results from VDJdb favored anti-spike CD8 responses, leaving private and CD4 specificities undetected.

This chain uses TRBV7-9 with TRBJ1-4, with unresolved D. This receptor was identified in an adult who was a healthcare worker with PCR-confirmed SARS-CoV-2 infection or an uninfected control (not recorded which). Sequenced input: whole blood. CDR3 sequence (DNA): TGTGCCAGCAGCCTAAGAGGGCAGGCCACCCCAGATGAAAAACTGTTTTTT. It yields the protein CASSLRGQATPDEKLFF.